The 11 T cell receptor beta chains presented below share a single source sample, sequenced in a study of blood T cells in healthy people across ages. Using a J-beta primer mix together with a sample-barcoded 5' primer, a second PCR was run for about 6 to 11 cycles. Each CDR3 protein is one row after TCRdb ran MiXCR on the 5' RACE reads. The sample carries 1,100,000 or so distinct CDR3 sequences, 35% to 50% recorded once. Sequenced sample: blood. The receptors stem from a woman aged 55-70 years in good health.

The chain uses TRBV19 and TRBJ2-3, with D maybe TRBD2 (5 bases). Trimming stripped 7 bases from V and 0 bases from J, with 14 bases between. Germline lookup yields CDR1 LNHDA and CDR2 SQIVND (reference sequence). The CDR3 has 15 residues. The CDR3 bases are TGTGCCAGTACCCTCGGGGTAAGGAGCACAGATACGCAGTATTTT. Its translation: CASTLGVRSTDTQYF.

This clonotype was found a few times. The chain couples TRBV6-1 to TRBJ2-3; TRBD2 agrees at 8 bases. This CDR3 is built from 15 residues. Trimming cost V 4 bases and J 6 bases; bases outside gene matches: 9. Germline V gene data show CDR1 as MNHNS and CDR2 as SASEGT. CDR3 sequence reads: CASSGRTSNTDTQYF. The CDR3 DNA is TGTGCCAGCAGTGGCCGGACTAGCAACACGGATACGCAGTATTTT.

The V gene is TRBV5-4, the J gene TRBJ2-7, with unresolved D. CDR3 length: 11 amino acids. Germline lookup yields CDR1 SGHNT and CDR2 YYREEE (reference sequence). Trimming took 3 bases from V and 8 from J, leaving 9 bases between them. CDR3 bases: TGTGCCAGCAGCTCCGGTTGGAAGCAGTACTTC. Amino acid sequence: CASSSGWKQYF.

This clonotype was seen a few times. The chain recombines TRBV5-1 with TRBJ1-6; perhaps TRBD1 as D (5 bases). This CDR3 has 14 residues. V lost 1 base and J 10 bases, leaving 12 bases between the germline ends. Germline V gene data show CDR1 as SGHRS and CDR2 as YFSETQ. For the CDR3, the DNA is TGCGCCAGCAGCTTGCTGCAGGGTCGATCACCCCTCCACTTT. The encoded protein is CASSLLQGRSPLHF.

This clonotype turned up a few times. V is TRBV9 and J is TRBJ2-7; D is perhaps TRBD2 (6 bases). The CDR3 runs 14 residues. Germline V gene data show CDR1 as SGDLS and CDR2 as YYNGEE. V lost 4 bases and J lost 2, with 13 bases in between. The chain's CDR3 is CASSTRLGPYEQYF. Here the CDR3 DNA reads TGTGCCAGCAGCACCCGACTAGGGCCCTACGAGCAGTACTTC.

In its sample, this clonotype was seen a few times. The chain couples TRBV13 to TRBJ2-3; 13 bases fit TRBD2. Per germline, CDR1 PRHDT and CDR2 FYEKMQ (reference sequence). This CDR3 region has 16 residues. Trimming at V came to 5 bases and at J to 3 bases, leaving 5 bases not matched to a gene. In nucleotides, the CDR3 is TGTGCCAGCAGCCCGGGGACTAGCGGGAAGACAGATACGCAGTATTTT. It specifies CASSPGTSGKTDTQYF.

This clonotype was counted a few times. The gene calls are TRBV7-8 and TRBJ2-2; D possibly matches TRBD1 or TRBD2 (5 bases each). CDR1 and CDR2 (germline): SGHVS, FQNEAQ. The CDR3 spans 13 residues. Trimming removed 4 bases from V and 4 bases from J, with 7 bases in between. The CDR3 protein is CASSWGSTGELFF. The CDR3 DNA is TGTGCCAGCAGCTGGGGGTCCACCGGGGAGCTGTTTTTT.

This clonotype turned up a few times. The chain joins TRBV3-1 to TRBJ2-3; weak D call: TRBD2 (5 bases). CDR1 is LGHDT and CDR2 is YNNKEL in the germline V gene (reference sequence). The length of the CDR3 is 15 residues. V lost 8 bases to trimming and J lost 0 bases, with 15 bases between them. This CDR3 reads CASGNARTSTDTQYF. The CDR3 DNA sequence: TGTGCCAGCGGAAACGCCCGGACTAGCACAGATACGCAGTATTTT.

The CDR3 reads CASTQSVGAETQYF. CDR3 in DNA: TGTGCCAGCACTCAATCTGTAGGGGCAGAGACCCAGTACTTC. The gene calls are TRBV12-3 or TRBV12-4 and TRBJ2-5; maybe TRBD1 (5 bases). This CDR3 is 14 amino acids long. V was pared by 7 bases and J by 4 bases, with 16 bases between.

This clonotype was detected only once. The J gene is TRBJ1-4, the V gene TRBV5-6; D is unclear. V was shortened by 6 bases and J by 5 bases, with 11 bases between the two germline ends. Germline V lookup: CDR1 SGHDT, CDR2 YYEEEE. This CDR3 contains 13 residues. For the CDR3, the DNA is TGTGCCAGCAACGGCGGGCGAAATGAAAAACTGTTTTTT. Amino acid sequence: CASNGGRNEKLFF.

The chain recombines TRBV6-4 with TRBJ1-5; D not certain. Per germline, CDR1 MRHNA and CDR2 SNTAGT. Trimming removed 8 bases from V and 6 bases from J, with 2 bases in between. There are 9 residues in the CDR3. The CDR3 spells CASSQPQHF. CDR3 nucleotide sequence: TGTGCCAGCTCTCAGCCCCAGCATTTT.